The rows below give T cell receptor beta chains drawn from one sample of a study of OX40 agonist ivuxolimab in advanced cancers. The repertoire was sequenced with immunoSEQ multiplex PCR; TCRdb's copy has only in-frame clones and lacks some. The table shows about 48,000 clones, with about 81% occurring only once. The sample was CD4+ or CD8+ T cells sorted from blood, taken in a trial of the OX40 agonist ivuxolimab. These receptors all stem from an adult with an advanced solid tumor such as melanoma, head and neck, liver or kidney cancer. Both conserved end residues are part of each CDR3. D genes are given only for firm matches.

V,D,J,DNA,CDR3
TRBV5-4,TRBD2,TRBJ2-2,TGTGCCAGCACCCCTATGGGGGGGGGACCCGGGGAGCTGTTTTTT,CASTPMGGGPGELFF
TRBV6-5,NA,TRBJ2-4,TGTGCCAGCAGCTCAGGGACGGCGAAAAACATTCAGTACTTC,CASSSGTAKNIQYF
TRBV27,TRBD1,TRBJ2-4,TGTGCCAGCAGTACATTGACAGGGGGTTTTGCCAAAAACATTCAGTACTTC,CASSTLTGGFAKNIQYF
TRBV7-2,NA,TRBJ1-1,TGTGCCAGCAGCTTAGATCTGGGAACTGAAGCTTTCTTT,CASSLDLGTEAFF
TRBV6-6,NA,TRBJ1-1,NA,CASSLISVNTEAFF
TRBV7-9,NA,TRBJ1-6,TGTGCCAGCAGCTCAGGAACATGGGATTCACCCCTCCACTTT,CASSSGTWDSPLHF
TRBV5-1,TRBD2,TRBJ2-5,TGCGCCAGCAGCTTGGGGGGACTAGACGGGTTCCAAGAGACCCAGTACTTC,CASSLGGLDGFQETQYF
TRBV18,TRBD2,TRBJ2-7,TGTGCCAGCTCACGAGCGGGGGGTCTCTCCTACGAGCAGTACTTC,CASSRAGGLSYEQYF
TRBV9,NA,TRBJ1-1,TGTGCCAGCAGCGTAGCGGGGCGCGGGGTCACTGAAGCTTTCTTT,CASSVAGRGVTEAFF
TRBV7-9,TRBD1,TRBJ1-1,TGTGCCAGCAGCCCCGCCGGGACAGGGGCGAACACTGAAGCTTTCTTT,CASSPAGTGANTEAFF